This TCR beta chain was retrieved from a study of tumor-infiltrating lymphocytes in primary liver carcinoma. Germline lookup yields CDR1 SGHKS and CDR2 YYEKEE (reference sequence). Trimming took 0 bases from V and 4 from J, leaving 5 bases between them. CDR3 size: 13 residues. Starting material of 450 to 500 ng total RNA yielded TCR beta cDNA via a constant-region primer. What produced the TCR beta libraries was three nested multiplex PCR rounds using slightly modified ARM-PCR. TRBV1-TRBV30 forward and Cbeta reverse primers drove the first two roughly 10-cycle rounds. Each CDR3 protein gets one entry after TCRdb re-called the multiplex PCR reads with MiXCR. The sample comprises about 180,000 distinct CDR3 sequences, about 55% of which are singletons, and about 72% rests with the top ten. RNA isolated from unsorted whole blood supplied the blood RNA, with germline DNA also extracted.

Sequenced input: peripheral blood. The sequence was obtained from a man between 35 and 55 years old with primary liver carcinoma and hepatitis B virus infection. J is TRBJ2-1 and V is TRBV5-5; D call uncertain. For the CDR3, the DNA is TGTGCCAGCAGCTTGGAGTCATACAATGAGCAGTTCTTC. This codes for CASSLESYNEQFF.